These T cell receptor beta chains were read from a single sample in a study of CD8 T cells in ankylosing spondylitis. TCRdb independently ran MiXCR on the 5' RACE reads; one entry per CDR3 protein. The sample contains fewer than 250,000 distinct CDR3 sequences, about 10% of which appear only once. Sequenced material: blood, either unsorted or a sorted T cell fraction (not recorded which). The receptors come from a male donor with ankylosing spondylitis or in good health (not recorded which). The CDR3 runs from the conserved cysteine through the conserved F or W. A D gene is named only where the DNA matches it firmly.

D	V	J	CDR3
NA	TRBV7-3	TRBJ2-3	CASSLKWARDPLKLIGPTDTQYF
NA	TRBV12-5	TRBJ2-2	CASGLPSGNTGELFF
TRBD1	TRBV20-1	TRBJ2-7	CSARLHGQDYEQYF
NA	TRBV12-3/TRBV12-4	TRBJ1-1	CASSLTWGTEAFF
NA	TRBV5-1	TRBJ2-1	CASSLGQTSYNEQFF
NA	TRBV24-1	TRBJ1-4	CAPRKGEKLFF
NA	TRBV21-1	TRBJ1-2	CASSKAQRGRDGYTF
NA	TRBV11-2	TRBJ2-7	CASSSDFGRDEQYF
NA	TRBV20-1	TRBJ2-3	CSARDLLRSAHAGSTQYF
NA	TRBV7-8	TRBJ1-1	CASSKKDGMNTEAFF
TRBD1	TRBV20-1	TRBJ1-3	CSAGTGDSGNTIYF
NA	TRBV3-1	TRBJ2-5	CASSLGTQEAQYF
NA	TRBV2	TRBJ2-7	CASRTGTASSYEQYF
NA	TRBV7-1	TRBJ2-7	CASSPPAGLEQYF
NA	TRBV5-6	TRBJ2-1	CASSYRETRSYNEQFF
TRBD2	TRBV4-1	TRBJ2-4	CASSHGPGTSNYIQYF
NA	TRBV29-1	TRBJ1-3	CSVGEPGNTIYF
NA	TRBV4-2	TRBJ2-3	CASSRDLRADTQYF
NA	TRBV7-2	TRBJ1-5	CASSLELNQPQHF
TRBD2	TRBV6-1	TRBJ2-1	CASSPSGGQGNEQFF
NA	TRBV16	TRBJ1-5	CASSPSGLSNQPQHF
NA	TRBV2	TRBJ2-1	CASSSYLALNNEQFF
TRBD1	TRBV10-1	TRBJ1-1	CASSPTTGVGWTEAFF
NA	TRBV12-3/TRBV12-4	TRBJ1-3	CATTQIVGLSGNTIYF
NA	TRBV18	TRBJ1-2	CASSPDLGSGYGYTF
NA	TRBV11-2	TRBJ2-7	CASSLIRSSYEQYF
NA	TRBV11-1	TRBJ1-1	CASSLRQSEAFF
TRBD2	TRBV4-1	TRBJ2-1	CASSQIAGGINEQFF
TRBD2	TRBV20-1	TRBJ2-5	CSAHLMGGQETQYF
NA	TRBV12-3/TRBV12-4	TRBJ1-1	CASSIDRNTEAFF
TRBD1	TRBV20-1	TRBJ2-5	CSASPTGGQETQYF
NA	TRBV10-2	TRBJ1-2	CASTPGSNYGYTF
TRBD1	TRBV5-1	TRBJ1-4	CASRLGQGNRKLFF
TRBD1	TRBV30	TRBJ2-5	CAWDRELEETQYF
NA	TRBV7-2	TRBJ2-5	CASTVGARETQYF
NA	TRBV7-2	TRBJ2-1	CASSLVSPPAQFF
TRBD1	TRBV20-1	TRBJ1-2	CSAPGQGRSGYTF
NA	TRBV15	TRBJ2-5	CATSGRPGQETQYF
NA	TRBV10-3	TRBJ2-5	CAISESSKGETQYF
NA	TRBV12-3/TRBV12-4	TRBJ1-6	CASSRGTDYNSPLHF
NA	TRBV20-1	TRBJ1-4	CSLQKGANEKLFF
NA	TRBV20-1	TRBJ2-7	CSARFAGDEQYF
TRBD2	TRBV20-1	TRBJ2-1	CSARRLAGGVYNEQFF
NA	TRBV29-1	TRBJ2-3	CSVCPSTDTQYF
NA	TRBV7-9	TRBJ2-7	CASSLGQDGPYEQYF